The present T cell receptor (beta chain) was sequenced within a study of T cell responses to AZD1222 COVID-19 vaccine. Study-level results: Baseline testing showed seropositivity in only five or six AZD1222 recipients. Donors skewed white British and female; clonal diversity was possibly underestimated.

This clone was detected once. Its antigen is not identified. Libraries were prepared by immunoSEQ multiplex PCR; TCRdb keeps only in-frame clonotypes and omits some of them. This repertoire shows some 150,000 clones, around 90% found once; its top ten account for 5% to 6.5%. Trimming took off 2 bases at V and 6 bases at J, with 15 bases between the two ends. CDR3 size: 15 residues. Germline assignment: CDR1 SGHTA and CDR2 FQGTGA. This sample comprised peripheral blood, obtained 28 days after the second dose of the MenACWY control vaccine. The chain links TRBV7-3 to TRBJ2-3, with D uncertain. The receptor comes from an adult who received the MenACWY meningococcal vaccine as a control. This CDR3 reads CASSLFGQKVDTQYF. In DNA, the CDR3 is TGTGCCAGCAGCTTATTCGGTCAGAAAGTGGATACGCAGTATTTT.